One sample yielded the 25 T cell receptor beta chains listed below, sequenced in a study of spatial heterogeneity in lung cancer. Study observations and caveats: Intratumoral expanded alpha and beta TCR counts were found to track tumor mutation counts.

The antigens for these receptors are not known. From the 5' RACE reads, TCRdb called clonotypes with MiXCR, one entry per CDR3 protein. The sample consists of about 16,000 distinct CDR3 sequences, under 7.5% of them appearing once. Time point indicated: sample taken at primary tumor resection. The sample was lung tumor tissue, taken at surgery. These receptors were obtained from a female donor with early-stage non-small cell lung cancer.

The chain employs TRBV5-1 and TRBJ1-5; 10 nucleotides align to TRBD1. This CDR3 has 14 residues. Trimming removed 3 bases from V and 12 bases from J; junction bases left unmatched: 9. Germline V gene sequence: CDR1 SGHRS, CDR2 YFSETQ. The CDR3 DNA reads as TGCGCCAGCAGCTCCGGGACAGGGGACCGAATCCAGCATTTT. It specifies CASSSGTGDRIQHF.

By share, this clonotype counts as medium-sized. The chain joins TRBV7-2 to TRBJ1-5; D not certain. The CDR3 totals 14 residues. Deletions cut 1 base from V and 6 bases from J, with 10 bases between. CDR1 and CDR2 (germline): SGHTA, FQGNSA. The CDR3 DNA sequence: TGTGCCAGCAGCTTAGACCCGGTGGGTCAGCCCCAGCATTTT. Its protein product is CASSLDPVGQPQHF.

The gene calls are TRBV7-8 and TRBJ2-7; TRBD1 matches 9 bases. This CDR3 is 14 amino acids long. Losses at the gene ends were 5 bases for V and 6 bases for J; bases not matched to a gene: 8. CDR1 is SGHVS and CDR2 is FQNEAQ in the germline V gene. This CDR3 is CASSPLQGAGEQYF. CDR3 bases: TGTGCCAGCAGCCCTTTACAGGGGGCGGGCGAGCAGTACTTC.

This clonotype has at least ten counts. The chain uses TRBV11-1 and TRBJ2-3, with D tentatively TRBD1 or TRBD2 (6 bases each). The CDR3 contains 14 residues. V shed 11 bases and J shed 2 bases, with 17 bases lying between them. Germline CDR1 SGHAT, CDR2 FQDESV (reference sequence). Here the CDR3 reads CAPSLGGITDTQYF. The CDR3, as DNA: TGTGCCCCCAGCTTAGGGGGGATCACAGATACGCAGTATTTT.

The chain's CDR3 is CASSVSGGGSPLHF. CDR3 DNA: TGTGCCAGCAGCGTATCCGGGGGCGGTTCACCCCTCCACTTT. V and J are TRBV9 and TRBJ1-6; TRBD1 might be the D (6 bases). CDR3 length: 14 amino acids. Germline values: CDR1 SGDLS, CDR2 YYNGEE. The V end lost 1 base, the J end lost 9 bases, and 11 bases lay between the germline ends.

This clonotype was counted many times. CDR3 amino acids: CASSLRREGGFSGANVLTF. CDR3 bases: TGTGCCAGTAGTCTCCGGAGAGAGGGAGGCTTCTCTGGGGCCAACGTCCTGACTTTC. V usage is TRBV19 and J usage is TRBJ2-6; possibly TRBD2 for D (6 bases). The germline CDR1 and CDR2 sequences are LNHDA and SQIVND (reference sequence). The CDR3 has 19 amino acids. V dropped 5 bases and J dropped 0 bases, with 20 bases sitting between them. Full variable domain (rest looked up from reference TRBV19 and TRBJ2-6): DGGITQSPKYLFRKEGQNVTLSCEQNLNHDAMYWYRQDPGQGLRLIYYSQIVNDFQKGDIAEGYSVSREKKESFPLTVTSAQKNPTAFYLCASSLRREGGFSGANVLTFGAGSRLTVL.

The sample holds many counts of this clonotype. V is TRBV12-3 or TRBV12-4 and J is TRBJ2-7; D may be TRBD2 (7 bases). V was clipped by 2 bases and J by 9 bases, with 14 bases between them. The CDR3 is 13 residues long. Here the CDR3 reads CASSLLGGAWQYF. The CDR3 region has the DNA TGTGCCAGCAGTTTACTAGGGGGGGCGTGGCAGTACTTC.

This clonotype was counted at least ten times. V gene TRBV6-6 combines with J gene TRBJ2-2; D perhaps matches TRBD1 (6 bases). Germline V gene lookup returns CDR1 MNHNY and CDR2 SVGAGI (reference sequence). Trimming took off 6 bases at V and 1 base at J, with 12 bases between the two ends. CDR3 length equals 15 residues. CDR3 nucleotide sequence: TGTGCCAGCAGCCTACCGGGACAGAACACCGGGGAGCTGTTTTTT. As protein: CASSLPGQNTGELFF.

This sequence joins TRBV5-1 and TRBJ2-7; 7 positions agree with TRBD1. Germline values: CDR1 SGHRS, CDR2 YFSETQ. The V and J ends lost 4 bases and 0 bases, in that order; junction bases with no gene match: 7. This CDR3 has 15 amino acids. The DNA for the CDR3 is TGCGCCAGCAGCGAAGGGACAGCCGCCTCCTACGAGCAGTACTTC. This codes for CASSEGTAASYEQYF. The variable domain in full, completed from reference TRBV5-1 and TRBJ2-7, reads KAGVTQTPRYLIKTRGQQVTLSCSPISGHRSVSWYQQTPGQGLQFLFEYFSETQRNKGNFPGRFSGRQFSNSRSEMNVSTLELGDSALYLCASSEGTAASYEQYFGPGTRLTVT.

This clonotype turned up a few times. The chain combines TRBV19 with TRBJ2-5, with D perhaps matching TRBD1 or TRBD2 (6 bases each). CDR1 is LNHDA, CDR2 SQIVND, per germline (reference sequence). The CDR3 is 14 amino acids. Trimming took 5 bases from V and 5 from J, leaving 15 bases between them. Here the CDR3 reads CASSERGRRETQYF. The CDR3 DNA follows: TGTGCCAGTAGTGAACGGGGGCGCAGGGAGACCCAGTACTTC.

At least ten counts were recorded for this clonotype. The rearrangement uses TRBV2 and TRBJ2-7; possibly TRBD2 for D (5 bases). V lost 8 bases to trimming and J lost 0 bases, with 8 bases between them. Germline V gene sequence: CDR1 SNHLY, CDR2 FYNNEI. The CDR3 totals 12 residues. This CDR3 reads CASSEGSYEQYF. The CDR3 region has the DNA TGTGCCAGCTCTGAGGGCTCCTACGAGCAGTACTTC.

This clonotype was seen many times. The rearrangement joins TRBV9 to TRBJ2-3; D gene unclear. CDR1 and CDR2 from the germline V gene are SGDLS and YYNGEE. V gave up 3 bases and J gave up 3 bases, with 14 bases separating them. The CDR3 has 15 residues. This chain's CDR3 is CASSGTPAPTDTQYF. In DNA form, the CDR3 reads TGTGCCAGCAGCGGTACCCCGGCTCCAACAGATACGCAGTATTTT.

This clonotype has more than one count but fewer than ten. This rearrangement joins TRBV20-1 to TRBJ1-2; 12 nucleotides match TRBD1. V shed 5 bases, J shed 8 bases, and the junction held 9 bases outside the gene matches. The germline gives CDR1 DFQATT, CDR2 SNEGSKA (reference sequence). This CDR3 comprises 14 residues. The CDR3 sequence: CSAGGGQGAGGYTF. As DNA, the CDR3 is TGCAGTGCTGGCGGGGGACAGGGGGCCGGAGGCTACACCTTC.

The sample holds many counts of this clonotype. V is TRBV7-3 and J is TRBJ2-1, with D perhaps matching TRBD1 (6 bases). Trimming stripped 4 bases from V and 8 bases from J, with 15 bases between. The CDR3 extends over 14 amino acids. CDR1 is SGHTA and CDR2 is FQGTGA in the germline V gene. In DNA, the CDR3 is TGTGCCAGCAGCTCCGGGACAAGATTGGATGAGCAGTTCTTC. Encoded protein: CASSSGTRLDEQFF.

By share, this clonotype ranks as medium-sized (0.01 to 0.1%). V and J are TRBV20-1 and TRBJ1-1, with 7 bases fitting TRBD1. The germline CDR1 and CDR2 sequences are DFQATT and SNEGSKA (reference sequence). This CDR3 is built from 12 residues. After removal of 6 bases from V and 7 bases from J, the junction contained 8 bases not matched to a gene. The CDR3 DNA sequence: TGCAGTGCATCGACAGGGTCCATTGAAGCTTTCTTT. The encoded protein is CSASTGSIEAFF.

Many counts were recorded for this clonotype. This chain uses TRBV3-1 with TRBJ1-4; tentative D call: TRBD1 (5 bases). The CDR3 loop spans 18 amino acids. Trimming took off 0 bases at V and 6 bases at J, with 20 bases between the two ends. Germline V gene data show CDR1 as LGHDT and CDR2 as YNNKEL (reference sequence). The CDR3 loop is CASSQDVGEEGLDEKLFF. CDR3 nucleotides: TGTGCCAGCAGCCAAGATGTGGGAGAGGAGGGGTTAGATGAAAAACTGTTTTTT.

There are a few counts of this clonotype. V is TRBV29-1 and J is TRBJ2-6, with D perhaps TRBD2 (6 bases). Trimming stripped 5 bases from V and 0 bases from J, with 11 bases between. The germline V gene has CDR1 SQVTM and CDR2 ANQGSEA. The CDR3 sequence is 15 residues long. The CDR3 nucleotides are TGCAGCGTTCCCGCGGGGCCCTCTGGGGCCAACGTCCTGACTTTC. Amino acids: CSVPAGPSGANVLTF. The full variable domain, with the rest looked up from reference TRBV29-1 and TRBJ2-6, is SAVISQKPSRDICQRGTSLTIQCQVDSQVTMMFWYRQQPGQSLTLIATANQGSEATYESGFVIDKFPISRPNLTFSTLTVSNMSPEDSSIYLCSVPAGPSGANVLTFGAGSRLTVL.

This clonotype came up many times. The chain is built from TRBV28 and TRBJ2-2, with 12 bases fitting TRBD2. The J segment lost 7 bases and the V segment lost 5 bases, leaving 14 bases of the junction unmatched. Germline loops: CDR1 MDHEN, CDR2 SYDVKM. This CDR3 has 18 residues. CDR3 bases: TGTGCCAGCAGTCCACGGCTCTCTAGCGGGGGGGCGGACGGGGAGCTGTTTTTT. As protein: CASSPRLSSGGADGELFF.

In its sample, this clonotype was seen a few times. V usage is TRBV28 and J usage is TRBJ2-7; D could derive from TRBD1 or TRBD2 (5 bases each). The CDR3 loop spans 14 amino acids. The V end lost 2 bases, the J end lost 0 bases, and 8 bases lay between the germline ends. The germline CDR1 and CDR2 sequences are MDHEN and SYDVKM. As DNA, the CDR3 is TGTGCCAGCAGTTTAAAGGGACCCTCCTACGAGCAGTACTTC. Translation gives CASSLKGPSYEQYF.

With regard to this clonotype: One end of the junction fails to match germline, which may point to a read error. CDR3 sequence: CASSMLSGQPTGELFF. The CDR3 bases are TGTGCTAGCAGCATGCTGTCGGGGCAACCAACCGGGGAGCTGTTTTTT. V is TRBV7-7 and J is TRBJ2-2; D may match TRBD1 or TRBD2 (5 bases each). This CDR3 has 16 amino acids. CDR1 is SSHAT, CDR2 FNYEAQ, per germline (reference sequence).

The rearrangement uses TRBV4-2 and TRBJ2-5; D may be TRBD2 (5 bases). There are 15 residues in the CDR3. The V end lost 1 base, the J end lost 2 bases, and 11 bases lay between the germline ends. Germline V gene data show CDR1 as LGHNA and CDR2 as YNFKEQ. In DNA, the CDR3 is TGTGCCAGCAGCCAAGGGACGGGGAATCAAGAGACCCAGTACTTC. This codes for CASSQGTGNQETQYF.

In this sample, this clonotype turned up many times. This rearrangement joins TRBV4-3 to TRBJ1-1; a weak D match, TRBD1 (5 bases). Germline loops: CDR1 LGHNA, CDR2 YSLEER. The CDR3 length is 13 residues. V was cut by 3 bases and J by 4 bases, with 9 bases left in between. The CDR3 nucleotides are TGCGCCAGCAGCCACCAGGGCGGCACTGAAGCTTTCTTT. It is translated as CASSHQGGTEAFF.

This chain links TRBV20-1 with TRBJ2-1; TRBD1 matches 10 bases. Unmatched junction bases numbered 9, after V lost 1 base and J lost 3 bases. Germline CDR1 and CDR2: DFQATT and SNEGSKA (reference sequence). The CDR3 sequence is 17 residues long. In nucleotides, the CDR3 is TGCAGTGCTAGAGGCCCCTGGGGACAGGGGTTCTACAATGAGCAGTTCTTC. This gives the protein CSARGPWGQGFYNEQFF.

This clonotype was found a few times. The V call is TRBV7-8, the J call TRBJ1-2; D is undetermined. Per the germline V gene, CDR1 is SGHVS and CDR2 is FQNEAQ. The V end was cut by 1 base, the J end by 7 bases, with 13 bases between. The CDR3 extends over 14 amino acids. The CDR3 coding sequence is TGTGCCAGCAGCTTAGAAGGGTCCTTTTCTGGCTACACCTTC. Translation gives CASSLEGSFSGYTF.

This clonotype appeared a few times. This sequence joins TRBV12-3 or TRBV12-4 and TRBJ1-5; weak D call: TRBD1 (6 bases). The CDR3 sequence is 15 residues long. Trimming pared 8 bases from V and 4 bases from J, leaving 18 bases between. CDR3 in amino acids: CASGDRRGVNQPQHF. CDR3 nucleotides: TGTGCCAGCGGCGACAGGCGGGGAGTAAATCAGCCCCAGCATTTT.